The 7 T cell receptor beta chains reported below all come from one sample, sequenced in a study of T cells in Graves' hyperthyroidism and ophthalmopathy. Researchers amplified the TCR beta CDR3 regions from RNA transcripts. With the HTBI primer set, the TCR CDR3 went through a first round of RT-PCR. MiXCR was run by TCRdb on the multiplex PCR reads, yielding one entry per CDR3 protein. The sample has 90,000 to 120,000 distinct CDR3 sequences; 16% are singletons. The source material was blood. The receptors come from a woman aged 45-60 years with Graves' hyperthyroidism.

The chain uses TRBV11-1 and TRBJ2-5; 7 bases are shared with TRBD1. The V gene end was trimmed by 1 base and the J gene end by 2 bases; junction bases not matched to a gene: 4. Per germline, CDR1 SGHAT and CDR2 FQDESV (reference sequence). This CDR3 comprises 15 residues. CDR3 coding DNA: TGTGCCAGCAGCTTAGTCTCGGGACAGCAAGAGACCCAGTACTTC. It specifies CASSLVSGQQETQYF.

This chain uses TRBV28 with TRBJ2-2; tentatively, D is TRBD1 (6 bases). V was trimmed by 5 bases and J by 0 bases, leaving 7 bases between them. The CDR3 spans 14 residues. From germline, CDR1 is MDHEN and CDR2 SYDVKM. The CDR3 loop is CASSRDTNTGELFF. The CDR3 DNA follows: TGTGCCAGCAGTAGGGACACGAACACCGGGGAGCTGTTTTTT.

This clonotype was observed many times. This chain links TRBV27 with TRBJ2-7, with 8 bases lining up with TRBD2. The V gene end was trimmed by 6 bases and the J gene end by 7 bases; junction bases not matched to a gene: 8. CDR3 length equals 13 residues. Germline V gene lookup returns CDR1 MNHEY and CDR2 SMNVEV (reference sequence). This chain's CDR3 is CASRETGGWEQYV. The CDR3 nucleotides read TGTGCCAGCAGAGAGACGGGGGGGTGGGAGCAGTACGTC.

In its sample, this clonotype was seen many times. The chain joins TRBV4-1 to TRBJ1-2; 7 bases line up with TRBD1. Germline CDR1 MGHRA, CDR2 YSYEKL. The CDR3 has 14 amino acids. Germline trimming cut 4 bases from V and 7 bases from J; bases unmatched to any gene: 9. CDR3 loop: CASSLLEGGVGYTF. CDR3 bases: TGCGCCAGCAGCCTCCTTGAAGGGGGCGTTGGCTACACCTTC.

In this sample, this clonotype turned up many times. V gene TRBV30 combines with J gene TRBJ2-1; 15 nucleotides line up with TRBD2. CDR3 length: 15 amino acids. The V gene's germline CDR1 is GTSNPN and CDR2 SVGIG (reference sequence). Unmatched junction bases numbered 5, after V lost 3 bases and J lost 8 bases. Here the CDR3 reads CAWSPGLAGGDEQFF. Here the CDR3 DNA reads TGTGCCTGGAGCCCGGGACTAGCGGGAGGCGATGAGCAGTTCTTC.

About this clonotype: This may be a read error: a much more frequent sequence differs by one nucleotide. This chain connects TRBV6-8 to TRBJ1-5; D is perhaps TRBD1 (6 bases). The length of the CDR3 is 16 residues. Germline V lookup: CDR1 MNHGY, CDR2 SAAAGT. The CDR3 DNA reads TGTGTCAGCAGTCCGGACAGTTGGGGATCGCGACAGCCCCAGCATTTT. The encoded protein is CVSSPDSWGSRQPQHF.

This clonotype was seen many times. The J gene is TRBJ2-5, the V gene TRBV11-1; D not certain. The CDR3 has 14 residues. CDR1 and CDR2 (germline): SGHAT, FQDESV (reference sequence). V lost 6 bases and J 4 bases, leaving 15 bases between the germline ends. CDR3 bases: TGTGCCAGCAGGGCCGATCGATTGGGAGAGACCCAGTACTTC. This sequence encodes CASRADRLGETQYF.